This T cell receptor (beta chain) came from a study of spatial heterogeneity in lung cancer. Study-level information: Raw sequencing reads included, on average, more than 9.5 appearances of each unique TCR and UMI combination.

TCRdb called the 5' RACE reads again in MiXCR, with one record for every CDR3 protein. The table includes roughly 25,000 distinct CDR3 sequences, roughly 7% detected once. Time point of the sample: sample taken at primary tumor resection. Donation came from 70 or so patients with untreated early-stage non-small cell lung cancer. Sequencing of whole RNA from tumor, nontumor lung or frozen PBMC involved no sorting. This clonotype was seen ten or more times. Its specificity is not known. Whole-study results and caveats: The appearance of ubiquitous expanded tumor TCRs in blood was greater at resection than follow-up.

With 0 bases removed from V and 19 bases from J, the gap between germline ends came to 16 bases. This CDR3 spans 13 amino acids. Germline assignment: CDR1 SGHDN and CDR2 FVKESK. The genes are TRBV14 and TRBJ1-6; no reliable D call. The sequences come from PBMCs, collected at surgery. The source is a male donor with early-stage non-small cell lung cancer. The CDR3 here is CASSQDSGGVPHF. DNA for the CDR3: TGTGCCAGCAGCCAAGATAGTGGCGGCGTACCTCACTTT. The full variable domain, its missing parts supplied by reference TRBV14 and TRBJ1-6, is EAGVTQFPSHSVIEKGQTVTLRCDPISGHDNLYWYRRVMGKEIKFLLHFVKESKQDESGMPNNRFLAERTGGTYSTLKVQPAELEDSGVYFCASSQDSGGVPHFGNGTRLTVT.